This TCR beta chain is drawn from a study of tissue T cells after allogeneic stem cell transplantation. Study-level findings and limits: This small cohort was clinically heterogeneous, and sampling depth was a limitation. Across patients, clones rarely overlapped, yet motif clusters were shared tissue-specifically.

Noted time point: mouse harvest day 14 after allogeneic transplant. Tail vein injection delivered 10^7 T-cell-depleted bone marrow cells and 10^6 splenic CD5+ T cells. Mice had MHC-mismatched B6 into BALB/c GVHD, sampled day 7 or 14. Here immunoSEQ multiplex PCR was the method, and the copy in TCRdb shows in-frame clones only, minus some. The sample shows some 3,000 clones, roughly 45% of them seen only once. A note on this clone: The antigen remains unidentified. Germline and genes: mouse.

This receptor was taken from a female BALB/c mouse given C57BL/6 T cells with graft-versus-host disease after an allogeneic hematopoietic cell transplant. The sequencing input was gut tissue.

The covered CDR3 bases are TGTGCCAGCAGTCGGAACACAGAAGTCTTC. Translation: CASSRNTEVF. The full CDR3 protein is CASSRNTEVFF. The V call is TRBV26, the J call TRBJ1-1; D is unclear. The read ends 1 residue before the CDR3 terminus; that terminus is restored from the germline J gene. Germline loops: CDR1 KGHPV, CDR2 FQNQEV (reference sequence). This CDR3 is built from 11 residues. The ends were cut back, 4 bases at V and 1 base at J, with 1 base in the middle.